Following are 6 T cell receptor beta chains from one sample sequenced in a study of shared clonotypes between healthy human individuals. Libraries were prepared by immunoSEQ multiplex PCR; TCRdb keeps only in-frame clonotypes and omits some of them. Seen here are about 560,000 clones, around 78% observed once, and the top ten hold more than 10%. Sample: PBMCs. These receptors came from a woman aged 40-49 years in good health. Some clones in this sample may be carry-over from other donors' samples.

The chain recombines TRBV9 with TRBJ1-2, with D uncertain. Trimming took 0 bases from V and 2 from J, leaving 5 bases between them. This CDR3 has 13 residues. Germline V lookup: CDR1 SGDLS, CDR2 YYNGEE. CDR3 sequence (DNA): TGTGCCAGCAGCGTAGAACAGAACTATGGCTACACCTTC. Its translation is CASSVEQNYGYTF.

V gene TRBV2 combines with J gene TRBJ1-1; TRBD1 agrees at 7 bases. The V gene's germline CDR1 is SNHLY and CDR2 FYNNEI. CDR3 size: 12 residues. V shed 6 bases, J shed 11 bases, and the junction held 9 bases outside the gene matches. CDR3 coding DNA: TGTGCCAGCAGCACGCGGCAGGGGGGGGCTTTCTTT. Translated, it gives CASSTRQGGAFF.

The chain uses TRBV19 and TRBJ2-7, with 7 nucleotides matching TRBD1. Germline V lookup: CDR1 LNHDA, CDR2 SQIVND (reference sequence). There are 13 residues in the CDR3. The V and J ends lost 6 bases and 6 bases, in that order; junction bases with no gene match: 8. The CDR3 DNA sequence: TGTGCCAGTAGGTCCGGGACAGAGGTCGAGCAGTACTTC. Its protein is CASRSGTEVEQYF.

The chain couples TRBV10-3 to TRBJ2-5; weak D call: TRBD2 (7 bases). Trimming removed 6 bases from V and 5 bases from J, with 16 bases in between. The germline CDR1 and CDR2 sequences are ENHRY and SYGVKD. The CDR3 spans 14 residues. The CDR3 nucleotides read TGTGCCATCAGCGGGGGAGGGGGATGGGAGACCCAGTACTTC. It encodes CAISGGGGWETQYF.

V gene TRBV19 combines with J gene TRBJ2-3, with 9 bases that match TRBD2. This CDR3 is 14 amino acids long. Germline CDR1 is LNHDA and CDR2 is SQIVND (reference sequence). V lost 5 bases to trimming and J lost 5 bases; unmatched junction nucleotides: 5. CDR3 sequence reads: CASSRASGIDTQYF. CDR3 sequence (DNA): TGTGCCAGTAGTCGGGCTAGCGGGATAGATACGCAGTATTTT.

The chain combines TRBV11-2 with TRBJ2-3; 11 bases are shared with TRBD1. Per the germline V gene, CDR1 is SGHAT and CDR2 is FQNNGV. The CDR3 extends over 17 amino acids. The trim removed 1 base at V and 3 bases at J, leaving 6 bases unmatched. In DNA, the CDR3 is TGTGCCAGCAGCTTAGTGGTGGGACAGGGGGGGACAGATACGCAGTATTTT. Translation gives CASSLVVGQGGTDTQYF.